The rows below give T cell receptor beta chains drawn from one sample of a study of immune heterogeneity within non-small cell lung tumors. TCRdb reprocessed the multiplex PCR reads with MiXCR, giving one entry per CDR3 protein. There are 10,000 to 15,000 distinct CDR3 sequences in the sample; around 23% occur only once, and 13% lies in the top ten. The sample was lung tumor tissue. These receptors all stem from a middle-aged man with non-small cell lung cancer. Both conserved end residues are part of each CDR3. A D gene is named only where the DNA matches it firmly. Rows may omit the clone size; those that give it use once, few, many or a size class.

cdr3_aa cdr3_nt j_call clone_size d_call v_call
CASSLLARGADTQYF TGTGCCAGCAGCTTGTTGGCCAGGGGTGCTGATACGCAGTATTTT TRBJ2-3 few - TRBV5-8
CASTEGAQGGETQYF TGTGCCAGCACCGAGGGGGCGCAGGGAGGAGAGACCCAGTACTTC TRBJ2-5 many - TRBV2
CASMSGHANTEAFF TGTGCCAGCATGTCGGGTCACGCAAACACTGAAGCTTTCTTT TRBJ1-1 - - TRBV6-2/TRBV6-3
CATSPKGHTDTQYF TGTGCCACCAGCCCGAAGGGCCACACAGATACGCAGTATTTT TRBJ2-3 - - TRBV15
CAWSVKRPSYEQYF TGTGCCTGGAGTGTTAAGCGGCCCTCCTACGAGCAGTACTTC TRBJ2-7 many - TRBV30
CSASLGTGVYRFTEAFF TGCAGTGCTTCCCTCGGGACAGGGGTGTACAGGTTCACTGAAGCTTTCTTT TRBJ1-1 many TRBD1 TRBV20-1
CASSQTPPKGDHSGNTIYF TGTGCCAGCAGCCAAACTCCCCCCAAGGGGGATCACTCTGGAAACACCATATATTTT TRBJ1-3 - - TRBV6-1
CASSWTSGTYEQYF TGTGCCAGCAGTTGGACTAGCGGTACCTACGAGCAGTACTTC TRBJ2-7 many TRBD2 TRBV12-3/TRBV12-4
CATSGLNEQFF TGTGCCACCTCGGGCCTCAATGAGCAGTTCTTC TRBJ2-1 many - TRBV10-3
CSASDQGGTEAFF TGCAGTGCTAGCGATCAGGGGGGCACTGAAGCTTTCTTT TRBJ1-1 many TRBD1 TRBV20-1
CATIRDFGDEKLFF TGTGCCACCATCAGGGACTTCGGGGATGAAAAACTGTTCTTT TRBJ1-4 - - TRBV15
CASSLRGVGAFF TGTGCCAGCAGCTTGAGAGGGGTGGGGGCTTTCTTT TRBJ1-1 few - TRBV5-8
CASSYSFEGGNRAGYTF TGTGCCAGCAGTTACTCGTTCGAGGGGGGTAATCGGGCAGGCTACACCTTC TRBJ1-2 - - TRBV6-5
CASSLRPGPQETQYF TGTGCCAGCAGCTTAAGGCCGGGGCCCCAAGAGACCCAGTACTTC TRBJ2-5 - - TRBV7-3
CASSKMIGTLRNQPQHF TGTGCCAGCAGTAAAATGATCGGGACCCTCCGCAATCAGCCCCAGCATTTT TRBJ1-5 many - TRBV6-1
CAWDSRRSGANVLTF TGTGCCTGGGACAGCCGACGGAGTGGGGCCAACGTCCTGACTTTC TRBJ2-6 many - TRBV30
CASSLHRATEAFF TGTGCCAGCAGTTTACACAGGGCCACTGAAGCTTTCTTT TRBJ1-1 many - TRBV27
CASSAGDTGELFF TGTGCCAGCAGCGCGGGCGACACCGGGGAGCTGTTTTTT TRBJ2-2 medium-sized - TRBV6-4
CASSQDRGPYNEQFF TGTGCCAGCAGCCAGGACAGGGGGCCCTACAATGAGCAGTTCTTC TRBJ2-1 many TRBD1 TRBV14
CAWSAPGQKSSYEQYF TGTGCCTGGAGTGCCCCCGGACAGAAAAGCTCCTACGAGCAGTACTTC TRBJ2-7 many - TRBV30
CASSRTQSSYEQYF TGTGCCAGCAGTAGGACGCAAAGCTCCTACGAGCAGTACTTC TRBJ2-7 medium-sized - TRBV6-1
CASSSPGPLAHNEQFF TGTGCCAGCAGCTCGCCGGGCCCCCTGGCCCACAATGAGCAGTTCTTC TRBJ2-1 many - TRBV11-3
CSARPTGIPGELFF TGCAGTGCCAGACCTACAGGTATCCCCGGGGAGCTGTTTTTT TRBJ2-2 many - TRBV20-1
CASSLGQDTYNSPLHF TGCGCCAGCAGCTTGGGCCAGGACACCTATAATTCACCCCTCCACTTT TRBJ1-6 many - TRBV5-1
CSASSSTDTQYF TGCAGTGCTAGTAGTAGCACAGATACGCAGTATTTT TRBJ2-3 many - TRBV20-1
CASSYSTVAKSQHF TGTGCCAGCAGTTACTCTACGGTGGCCAAGTCCCAGCATTTT TRBJ1-5 medium-sized - TRBV6-6
CASSAAVGNQPQHF TGTGCCAGCAGTGCGGCAGTTGGCAATCAGCCCCAGCATTTT TRBJ1-5 - - TRBV2
CASSLGTDNSPLHF TGTGCCAGCAGCTTAGGGACAGATAATTCACCCCTCCACTTT TRBJ1-6 - - TRBV7-9
CASSYRDRYGYTF TGTGCCAGCAGTTATAGGGATCGCTATGGCTACACCTTC TRBJ1-2 many - TRBV6-1
CATGSGQSNYGYTF TGTGCCACCGGTTCGGGACAGTCTAACTATGGCTACACCTTC TRBJ1-2 many TRBD1 TRBV15
CASRQGDGGNTIYF TGCGCCAGCAGGCAGGGGGACGGAGGAAACACCATATATTTT TRBJ1-3 many TRBD1 TRBV5-1
CAGRCSGLAYEQYF TGTGCCGGAAGGTGCTCGGGACTAGCTTACGAGCAGTACTTC TRBJ2-7 many TRBD2 TRBV30
CASRGGLGGTYNEQFF TGTGCCAGCAGAGGAGGATTAGGGGGAACTTACAATGAGCAGTTCTTC TRBJ2-1 - - TRBV9
CASGVQETQYF TGTGCCAGCGGGGTTCAAGAGACCCAGTACTTC TRBJ2-5 - - TRBV7-9
CASSLGPQHDLYEQYF TGTGCCAGCAGCTTGGGGCCCCAGCACGACCTCTACGAGCAGTACTTC TRBJ2-7 many - TRBV5-5
CASSISPTIAGGETQYF TGTGCCAGTAGTATATCCCCTACGATAGCGGGAGGGGAGACCCAGTACTTC TRBJ2-5 many TRBD2 TRBV19
CASSQGYGSGFF TGTGCCAGCAGCCAAGGATACGGGAGTGGGTTCTTC TRBJ2-1 few - TRBV3-1
CASSYYAAEGGYGYTF TGTGCCAGCAGTTACTACGCCGCAGAGGGCGGCTATGGCTACACCTTC TRBJ1-2 once - TRBV6-5
CATENRGAIYNEQFF TGTGCCACCGAAAACAGGGGGGCCATATACAATGAGCAGTTCTTC TRBJ2-1 many TRBD1 TRBV6-1
CASRIPGQSGANVLTF TGCGCCAGCAGAATCCCCGGACAATCTGGGGCCAACGTCCTGACTTTC TRBJ2-6 - - TRBV5-1
CSASPRDKSSYEQYF TGCAGTGCTAGCCCCCGGGACAAGAGCTCCTACGAGCAGTACTTC TRBJ2-7 many - TRBV20-1
CAISGQGDNYGYTF TGTGCCATCAGTGGGCAGGGGGATAACTATGGCTACACCTTC TRBJ1-2 medium-sized TRBD1 TRBV10-3
CASSQDHNRPQFF TGCGCCAGCAGCCAAGATCATAACAGGCCGCAGTTCTTC TRBJ2-1 - - TRBV4-1
CASRSQGHEQYF TGTGCCAGCAGGTCACAGGGCCACGAGCAGTACTTC TRBJ2-7 medium-sized - TRBV28
CSARLAGETQYF TGCAGTGCTAGACTAGCGGGAGAGACCCAGTACTTC TRBJ2-5 - TRBD2 TRBV20-1
CSASNYRGNWETQYF TGCAGTGCCTCTAACTACAGGGGGAATTGGGAGACCCAGTACTTC TRBJ2-5 many TRBD1 TRBV20-1
CASSQVGGFTEAFF TGTGCCAGCAGCCAAGTCGGGGGCTTCACTGAAGCTTTCTTT TRBJ1-1 many - TRBV14
CASSYHGGTGDGYTF TGTGCCAGCAGTTACCATGGCGGGACAGGGGATGGCTACACCTTC TRBJ1-2 - TRBD1 TRBV6-9
CASSSGTLAYEQYF TGTGCCAGCAGTTCCGGGACATTGGCCTACGAGCAGTACTTC TRBJ2-7 medium-sized - TRBV28
CASSLGGVLNTEAFF TGTGCCAGCAGTTTAGGAGGAGTGTTGAACACTGAAGCTTTCTTT TRBJ1-1 many - TRBV12-3/TRBV12-4
CAIRPDRDTETFF TGTGCCATCAGGCCTGACAGGGACACTGAAACTTTCTTT TRBJ1-1 - TRBD1 TRBV10-3
CASSFLLAGGRNEQFF TGTGCCAGCAGCTTTCTATTAGCGGGAGGGCGTAATGAGCAGTTCTTC TRBJ2-1 many TRBD2 TRBV7-8
CASSLGPQGLASPLHF TGTGCCAGCAGCTTGGGCCCACAGGGTCTGGCTTCACCCCTCCACTTT TRBJ1-6 many - TRBV7-6
CAWSPRLAGGFF TGTGCCTGGAGCCCCAGACTAGCGGGAGGGTTCTTC TRBJ2-1 many TRBD2 TRBV30
CASSIVPAGSTDTQYF TGTGCCAGTAGTATAGTACCAGCGGGGAGCACAGATACGCAGTATTTT TRBJ2-3 many TRBD2 TRBV19
CASSVATSYGANVLTF TGTGCCAGCAGCGTAGCTACTAGCTATGGGGCCAACGTCCTGACTTTC TRBJ2-6 - - TRBV9
CAISGQGTDTQYF TGTGCCATCAGTGGACAGGGCACAGATACGCAGTATTTT TRBJ2-3 many - TRBV10-3